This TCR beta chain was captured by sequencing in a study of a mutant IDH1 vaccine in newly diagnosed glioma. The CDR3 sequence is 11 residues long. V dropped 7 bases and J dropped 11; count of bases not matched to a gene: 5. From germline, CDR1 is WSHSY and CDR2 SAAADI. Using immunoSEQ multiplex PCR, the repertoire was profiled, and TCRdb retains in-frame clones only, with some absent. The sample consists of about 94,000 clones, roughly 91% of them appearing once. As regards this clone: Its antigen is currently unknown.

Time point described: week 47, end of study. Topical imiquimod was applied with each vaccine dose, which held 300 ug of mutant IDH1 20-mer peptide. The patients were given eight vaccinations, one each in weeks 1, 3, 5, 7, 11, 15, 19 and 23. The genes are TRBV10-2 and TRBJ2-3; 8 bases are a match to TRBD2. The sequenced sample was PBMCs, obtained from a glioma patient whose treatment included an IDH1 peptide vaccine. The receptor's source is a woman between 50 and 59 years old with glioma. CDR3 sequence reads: CASIIGGGQYF. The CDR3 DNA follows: TGCGCCAGCATTATCGGGGGGGGGCAGTATTTT.